Listed here are 23 T cell receptor beta chains from one sample, sequenced in a study of T cell responses to AZD1222 COVID-19 vaccine. The repertoire was sequenced with immunoSEQ multiplex PCR; TCRdb's copy has only in-frame clones and lacks some. The sample holds more than 30,000 clones; roughly nine tenths are singletons and the top ten take about 50%. Here the sequenced sample was peripheral blood, taken on day 0 of AZD1222 vaccination. The receptors were gathered from an adult in good health.

This rearrangement joins TRBV19 to TRBJ1-4; 10 bases map to TRBD1. The germline gives CDR1 LNHDA, CDR2 SQIVND (reference sequence). V shed 6 bases, J shed 3 bases, and the junction held 4 bases outside the gene matches. CDR3 length: 15 residues. The CDR3 loop reads CASRNGQGANEKLFF. CDR3 nucleotides: TGTGCCAGTAGAAACGGACAGGGGGCTAATGAAAAACTGTTTTTT. The complete variable domain, with remaining parts taken from reference TRBV19 and TRBJ1-4, reads DGGITQSPKYLFRKEGQNVTLSCEQNLNHDAMYWYRQDPGQGLRLIYYSQIVNDFQKGDIAEGYSVSREKKESFPLTVTSAQKNPTAFYLCASRNGQGANEKLFFGSGTQLSVL.

This chain connects TRBV27 to TRBJ2-4; 8 nucleotides agree with TRBD1. V shed 5 bases, J shed 0 bases, and the junction held 6 bases outside the gene matches. The germline V gene encodes CDR1 MNHEY and CDR2 SMNVEV (reference sequence). The CDR3 has 16 residues. The CDR3 DNA reads as TGTGCCAGCAGTAGAGTGGGACAGGTAGCCAAAAACATTCAGTACTTC. Its protein product is CASSRVGQVAKNIQYF.

The rearrangement joins TRBV27 to TRBJ2-3; 8 bases align to TRBD1. After removal of 3 bases from V and 5 bases from J, the junction contained 4 bases not matched to a gene. Germline-derived CDR1 and CDR2 are MNHEY and SMNVEV (reference sequence). The CDR3 is 14 amino acids. The CDR3 coding sequence is TGTGCCAGCAGTTTCCCAGGGGGCGGAGATACGCAGTATTTT. As protein: CASSFPGGGDTQYF.

The chain combines TRBV19 with TRBJ2-7; tentatively, D is TRBD2 (6 bases). Germline V gives CDR1 LNHDA, CDR2 SQIVND (reference sequence). V dropped 3 bases and J dropped 6 bases, with 18 bases sitting between them. This CDR3 is built from 15 residues. In DNA, the CDR3 is TGTGCCAGTAGTATCCCGGGGGTTACGGCAGGCGAGCAGTACTTC. Protein product: CASSIPGVTAGEQYF.

The V gene is TRBV7-2, the J gene TRBJ1-4, with unresolved D. The CDR3 consists of 15 residues. Trimming cost V 5 bases and J 4 bases, with 14 bases left between them. CDR1 SGHTA and CDR2 FQGNSA come from the germline V gene. CDR3 sequence: CASSPQAGNNEKLFF. CDR3 DNA: TGTGCCAGCAGCCCCCAGGCCGGAAATAATGAAAAACTGTTTTTT.

This clone was detected only once. CDR3 bases: TGTGCCAGCAGCTTGGATACGATGACCGGGGAGCTGTTTTTT. Its protein product is CASSLDTMTGELFF. V and J are TRBV5-4 and TRBJ2-2; D ambiguous. Per the germline V gene, CDR1 is SGHNT and CDR2 is YYREEE (reference sequence). This CDR3 region has 14 residues. V lost 0 bases and J 5 bases, leaving 8 bases between the germline ends.

This rearrangement joins TRBV19 to TRBJ1-1; maybe TRBD1 (6 bases). There are 13 residues in the CDR3. The V end lost 5 bases, the J end lost 5 bases, and 12 bases lay between the germline ends. The germline V gene has CDR1 LNHDA and CDR2 SQIVND (reference sequence). Here the CDR3 DNA reads TGTGCCAGTAGTTTATCCAGGGGAACTGAAGCTTTCTTT. Translated: CASSLSRGTEAFF.

The genes are TRBV5-1 and TRBJ1-1, with D maybe TRBD1 (5 bases). The CDR3 spans 14 residues. V was shortened by 0 bases and J by 3 bases, with 9 bases between the two germline ends. Germline V lookup: CDR1 SGHRS, CDR2 YFSETQ. This CDR3 is CASSLAGSHTEAFF. The CDR3 DNA sequence: TGCGCCAGCAGCTTGGCAGGGAGTCACACTGAAGCTTTCTTT. The whole variable domain, remainder taken from reference TRBV5-1 and TRBJ1-1, is KAGVTQTPRYLIKTRGQQVTLSCSPISGHRSVSWYQQTPGQGLQFLFEYFSETQRNKGNFPGRFSGRQFSNSRSEMNVSTLELGDSALYLCASSLAGSHTEAFFGQGTRLTVV.

CDR3 sequence reads: CASSPTEGRGGTQYF. The CDR3 DNA follows: TGTGCCAGCAGCCCAACAGAGGGACGCGGCGGGACCCAGTACTTC. V usage is TRBV14 and J usage is TRBJ2-5, with D possibly called TRBD1 or TRBD2 (5 bases each). The CDR3 contains 15 residues. Germline loops: CDR1 SGHDN, CDR2 FVKESK. Trimming took 4 bases from V and 7 from J, leaving 19 bases between them. Full variable domain (missing parts from reference TRBV14 and TRBJ2-5): EAGVTQFPSHSVIEKGQTVTLRCDPISGHDNLYWYRRVMGKEIKFLLHFVKESKQDESGMPNNRFLAERTGGTYSTLKVQPAELEDSGVYFCASSPTEGRGGTQYFGPGTRLLVL.

The genes are TRBV30 and TRBJ2-7; either TRBD1 or TRBD2 may supply D (6 bases each). Germline loops: CDR1 GTSNPN, CDR2 SVGIG (reference sequence). This CDR3 has 13 amino acids. The germline V and J ends were trimmed by 2 bases and 1 base, with 9 bases remaining between them. The CDR3, as DNA: TGTGCCTGGAGTAGGGGGGTATCCTACGAGCAGTACTTC. It is translated as CAWSRGVSYEQYF.

This clone was seen a single time. The rearrangement uses TRBV6-5 and TRBJ2-1, with 12 positions matching TRBD1. The CDR3 spans 15 residues. The junction had 3 bases not matched to a gene; V was cut back by 4 bases and J by 5 bases. The germline CDR1 and CDR2 sequences are MNHEY and SVGAGI. The CDR3 nucleotides read TGTGCCAGCAGTTCCCGGGACAGGGGGCACAATGAGCAGTTCTTC. Protein product: CASSSRDRGHNEQFF.

The CDR3, as DNA: TGTGCCAGCATAGGGGACAGGGGGCGGAGTGGCTACACCTTC. Protein sequence: CASIGDRGRSGYTF. V and J are TRBV6-5 and TRBJ1-2; 12 bases agree with TRBD1. Germline CDR1 and CDR2: MNHEY and SVGAGI. Trimming at V came to 7 bases and at J to 7 bases, leaving 7 bases not matched to a gene. The CDR3 covers 14 residues.

This CDR3 reads CASSLELGSSYEQYF. CDR3 in DNA: TGTGCCAGCAGCTTAGAGTTGGGGTCCTCCTACGAGCAGTACTTC. This chain connects TRBV7-8 to TRBJ2-7; no reliable D call. Trimming stripped 1 base from V and 0 bases from J, with 10 bases between. Germline V gene sequence: CDR1 SGHVS, CDR2 FQNEAQ. The CDR3 consists of 15 residues.

The CDR3 nucleotides read TGTGCCAGCAGTGAAGAACGATGGACTACCTATGGCTACACCTTC. This sequence encodes CASSEERWTTYGYTF. The chain combines TRBV6-1 with TRBJ1-2; D not certain. Germline CDR1 and CDR2: MNHNS and SASEGT. The length of the CDR3 is 15 residues. V lost 1 base, J lost 4 bases, and 13 bases lay in between.

The genes are TRBV4-2 and TRBJ2-5; 9 bases are a match to TRBD2. CDR1 is LGHNA, CDR2 YNFKEQ, per germline. V lost 4 bases to trimming and J lost 2 bases; unmatched junction nucleotides: 14. The CDR3 is 18 amino acids. The CDR3, as DNA: TGTGCCAGCAGCCCTCAGGGCGGGGGGGCAGAATTACAAGAGACCCAGTACTTC. This encodes CASSPQGGGAELQETQYF.

The genes are TRBV7-2 and TRBJ1-1; the D gene is possibly TRBD1 (6 bases). The ends were cut back, 1 base at V and 11 bases at J, with 17 bases in the middle. Germline-derived CDR1 and CDR2 are SGHTA and FQGNSA. The CDR3 contains 14 residues. CDR3 DNA: TGTGCCAGCAGCTTAGTGTTGGCAGGGACAAATGCTTTCTTT. Its protein is CASSLVLAGTNAFF. Full variable domain (remainder filled in from reference TRBV7-2 and TRBJ1-1): GAGVSQSPSNKVTEKGKDVELRCDPISGHTALYWYRQSLGQGLEFLIYFQGNSAPDKSGLPSDRFSAERTGGSVSTLTIQRTQQEDSAVYLCASSLVLAGTNAFFGQGTRLTVV.

The V gene is TRBV29-1, the J gene TRBJ2-1, with D unclear. CDR1 and CDR2 (germline): SQVTM, ANQGSEA. The length of the CDR3 is 12 residues. The ends were cut back, 4 bases at V and 7 bases at J, with 11 bases in the middle. CDR3 coding DNA: TGCAGCGTTGTGACACCCTCGAATGAGCAGTTCTTC. Protein: CSVVTPSNEQFF.

This chain uses TRBV6-2 or TRBV6-3 with TRBJ2-7, with 8 bases fitting TRBD2. The CDR3 is 15 residues long. The V gene's germline CDR1 is MNHEY and CDR2 SVGEGT. Unmatched junction bases numbered 8, after V lost 3 bases and J lost 4 bases. The CDR3 here is CASSYGRGGLYEQYF. CDR3 DNA: TGTGCCAGCAGTTATGGTCGGGGGGGTCTTTACGAGCAGTACTTC.

The rearrangement joins TRBV27 to TRBJ1-2; 9 bases agree with TRBD1. Germline V gene lookup returns CDR1 MNHEY and CDR2 SMNVEV (reference sequence). J was trimmed by 5 bases and V by 8 bases; bases with no gene match: 15. This CDR3 has 16 residues. This chain's CDR3 is CASHRGQDPFFYGYTF. In DNA form, the CDR3 reads TGTGCCAGCCACAGGGGGCAGGACCCATTTTTTTATGGCTACACCTTC.

V is TRBV19 and J is TRBJ1-2, with D perhaps matching TRBD1 (6 bases). Trimming took off 7 bases at V and 2 bases at J, with 17 bases between the two ends. CDR1 and CDR2 (germline): LNHDA, SQIVND (reference sequence). This CDR3 region has 15 residues. The CDR3 here is CASTPRGGTNYGYTF. The CDR3 coding sequence is TGTGCCAGTACCCCAAGAGGGGGAACGAACTATGGCTACACCTTC.

V gene TRBV9 combines with J gene TRBJ1-4; TRBD1 might be the D (5 bases). V was trimmed by 0 bases and J by 0 bases, leaving 12 bases between them. CDR1 and CDR2 (germline): SGDLS, YYNGEE. The CDR3 has 17 amino acids. The DNA for the CDR3 is TGTGCCAGCAGCGTAGGGGATAGGGGAGCAACTAATGAAAAACTGTTTTTT. Translated, it gives CASSVGDRGATNEKLFF.

The V gene is TRBV7-2, the J gene TRBJ1-4; D is uncertain. Trimming cost V 1 base and J 0 bases, with 6 bases left between them. The CDR3 has 15 residues. From germline, CDR1 is SGHTA and CDR2 FQGNSA. CDR3 DNA sequence: TGTGCCAGCAGCTTAGGACAAGCAACTAATGAAAAACTGTTTTTT. Amino acid sequence: CASSLGQATNEKLFF.

The chain recombines TRBV12-3 or TRBV12-4 with TRBJ2-1; 10 positions agree with TRBD2. This CDR3 region has 12 residues. Trimming took 3 bases from V and 15 from J; bases not matched to a gene: 5. CDR3 coding DNA: TGTGCCAGCAGTTTGGAGCGGGGGGGTCGGTTCTTC. It is translated as CASSLERGGRFF.